These 24 T cell receptor beta chains originate from one sample sequenced in a study of Graves' ophthalmopathy and Graves' hyperthyroidism. Amplification of TCR beta CDR3 regions used RNA transcripts. Second-round multiplex PCR came after first-round RT-PCR with HTBI primers. TCRdb redid the calling of the multiplex PCR reads with MiXCR, one entry per CDR3 protein. The sample consists of around 660,000 distinct CDR3 sequences, 35% to 50% of them appearing once. Sequencing input: peripheral blood. Every receptor here comes from an adult man with Graves' ophthalmopathy.

This clonotype was recorded many times. This chain connects TRBV20-1 to TRBJ2-2, with 7 bases that match TRBD1. V dropped 2 bases and J dropped 7; count of bases not matched to a gene: 1. This CDR3 spans 12 amino acids. CDR1 is DFQATT, CDR2 SNEGSKA, per germline (reference sequence). In DNA form, the CDR3 reads TGCAGTGCTAGACAGGGGGTCGGGGAGCTGTTTTTT. The encoded protein is CSARQGVGELFF.

In the case of this clonotype: A read error is possible here, since a much larger clone lies one base away. J is TRBJ2-7 and V is TRBV12-3 or TRBV12-4; possible D gene TRBD1, 6 bases. V was cut by 5 bases and J by 0 bases, with 11 bases left in between. The CDR3 length is 14 residues. The CDR3 DNA sequence: TGTGCCAGCAGTCCTTCAGGGGACTCCTACGAGCAGTACTTC. Translation: CASSPSGDSYEQYF.

This clonotype was seen many times. This chain links TRBV2 with TRBJ1-5, with a tentative D call TRBD1 (6 bases). Trimming took off 5 bases at V and 5 bases at J, with 13 bases between the two ends. The CDR3 consists of 14 residues. Per the germline V gene, CDR1 is SNHLY and CDR2 is FYNNEI. The CDR3 sequence is CASSFGGGDQPQHF. The CDR3, as DNA: TGTGCCAGCAGTTTTGGAGGGGGGGATCAGCCCCAGCATTTT.

This clonotype appeared a few times. Being one base from a much bigger clone, this may be a read error. The CDR3 end shows no conserved phenylalanine or tryptophan, and so a read error is likely. The chain uses TRBV2 and TRBJ1-1, with 7 bases aligning to TRBD1. Looked up from germline, CDR1 is SNHLY and CDR2 is FYNNEI. V was clipped by 3 bases and J by 4 bases; unmatched bases: 8. The CDR3 contains 15 residues. This CDR3 is CASSENRQGITEAFL. The DNA for the CDR3 is TGTGCCAGCAGTGAGAATAGACAGGGAATCACTGAAGCTTTCCTT.

This clonotype was picked up many times. The gene calls are TRBV2 and TRBJ1-1, with 7 bases aligning to TRBD1. This CDR3 is 13 amino acids long. V trimming: 6 bases; J trimming: 5 bases; junction bases outside the gene matches: 6. Germline values: CDR1 SNHLY, CDR2 FYNNEI. CDR3 sequence reads: CASSPTGMTEAFF. In nucleotides, the CDR3 is TGTGCCAGCAGCCCGACAGGGATGACTGAAGCTTTCTTT.

This clonotype was counted between two and nine times. J is TRBJ1-1 and V is TRBV18; D not resolved. Germline-derived CDR1 and CDR2 are KGHSH and LQKENI. This CDR3 comprises 12 residues. Trimming cost V 3 bases and J 5 bases, with 7 bases left between them. The chain's CDR3 is CASSPAATEAFF. The CDR3 DNA sequence: TGTGCCAGCTCACCCGCGGCTACTGAAGCTTTCTTT.

The chain recombines TRBV18 with TRBJ1-2; 8 bases line up with TRBD1. The CDR3 length is 14 residues. V shed 10 bases and J 2 bases; nucleotides not matched to a gene: 9. CDR1 is KGHSH, CDR2 LQKENI, per germline. The CDR3 DNA follows: TGTGCCACCCGACCCGGACAGGGCAACTATGGCTACACCTTC. The encoded protein is CATRPGQGNYGYTF.

A few counts support this clonotype. This chain uses TRBV19 with TRBJ1-2, with 7 bases that match TRBD1. CDR1 and CDR2 from the germline V gene are LNHDA and SQIVND (reference sequence). The CDR3 length is 16 residues. The V segment lost 4 bases and the J segment 0 bases; nucleotides outside the gene matches: 8. The CDR3 region is CASSTPGQRSNYGYTF. CDR3 bases: TGTGCCAGTAGTACCCCGGGACAGCGGTCTAACTATGGCTACACCTTC. Drawing the rest from reference TRBV19 and TRBJ1-2, the complete variable domain is DGGITQSPKYLFRKEGQNVTLSCEQNLNHDAMYWYRQDPGQGLRLIYYSQIVNDFQKGDIAEGYSVSREKKESFPLTVTSAQKNPTAFYLCASSTPGQRSNYGYTFGSGTRLTVV.

This clonotype showed up many times. CDR3 sequence: CASSLVTGVNYGYTF. CDR3 coding DNA: TGTGCCAGCAGCTTAGTCACAGGGGTGAACTATGGCTACACCTTC. The V and J genes are TRBV7-2 and TRBJ1-2; 7 bases agree with TRBD1. Trimming at V came to 1 base and at J to 2 bases, leaving 4 bases not matched to a gene. Germline values: CDR1 SGHTA, CDR2 FQGNSA. The CDR3 is 15 amino acids.

This clonotype was seen only a few times. This chain joins TRBV7-9 and TRBJ1-5, with 10 bases matching TRBD1. CDR3 length equals 19 residues. V lost 5 bases to trimming and J lost 0 bases; unmatched junction nucleotides: 13. Per the germline V gene, CDR1 is SEHNR and CDR2 is FQNEAQ (reference sequence). The chain's CDR3 is CASSPGTGDTTYSNQPQHF. The CDR3 nucleotides read TGTGCCAGCAGCCCAGGGACAGGGGACACCACATATAGCAATCAGCCCCAGCATTTT. The whole variable domain, remainder taken from reference TRBV7-9 and TRBJ1-5, is DTGVSQNPRHKITKRGQNVTFRCDPISEHNRLYWYRQTLGQGPEFLTYFQNEAQLEKSRLLSDRFSAERPKGSFSTLEIQRTEQGDSAMYLCASSPGTGDTTYSNQPQHFGDGTRLSIL.

Remarks on this clonotype: This could be a read error, since a much larger clone is one nucleotide away. It is likely a read error, because the conserved phenylalanine at the end of the CDR3 is missing. The chain employs TRBV11-1 and TRBJ2-7; 9 positions agree with TRBD2. Trimming cost V 8 bases and J 3 bases; bases outside gene matches: 11. CDR3 length: 15 amino acids. The germline V gene encodes CDR1 SGHAT and CDR2 FQDESV (reference sequence). Here the CDR3 DNA reads TGTGCCAGCCGACCTACTAGCGGGTCGGTCTACGAGCAGTACTTA. Its protein product is CASRPTSGSVYEQYL.

Only a few counts were recorded for this clonotype. CDR3 DNA sequence: TGTGCCAGCAGTTTAGGAAGGGTAACCTACGAGCAGTACTTC. This sequence encodes CASSLGRVTYEQYF. The chain has TRBV12-3 or TRBV12-4 and TRBJ2-7; D unclear. The CDR3 length is 14 residues. Trimming stripped 1 base from V and 2 bases from J, with 9 bases between.

This clonotype was seen only a few times. J is TRBJ1-2 and V is TRBV27; maybe TRBD1 (5 bases). V was clipped by 3 bases and J by 6 bases, with 11 bases between them. The germline V gene encodes CDR1 MNHEY and CDR2 SMNVEV (reference sequence). This CDR3 spans 13 amino acids. CDR3 residues: CASSLGVTHGYTF. The CDR3 bases are TGTGCCAGCAGTTTGGGGGTTACCCATGGCTACACCTTC.

The chain couples TRBV6-6 to TRBJ2-5, with TRBD2 identical over 12 bases. The germline V gene encodes CDR1 MNHNY and CDR2 SVGAGI (reference sequence). Trimming at V came to 4 bases and at J to 4 bases, leaving 10 bases not matched to a gene. The CDR3 is 17 amino acids. The CDR3 DNA reads TGTGCCAGCAGTTCCCTAAATGGACTAGCGGGGTTAGAGACCCAGTACTTC. Protein: CASSSLNGLAGLETQYF.

Many counts were recorded for this clonotype. This chain joins TRBV11-2 and TRBJ1-2; D uncertain. V was cut by 5 bases and J by 4 bases, with 8 bases left in between. This CDR3 region has 12 residues. Per germline, CDR1 SGHAT and CDR2 FQNNGV. The CDR3 region is CASSPAGYGYTF. CDR3 in DNA: TGTGCCAGCAGCCCCGCGGGCTATGGCTACACCTTC. Full variable domain (rest looked up from reference TRBV11-2 and TRBJ1-2): EAGVAQSPRYKIIEKRQSVAFWCNPISGHATLYWYQQILGQGPKLLIQFQNNGVVDDSQLPKDRFSAERLKGVDSTLKIQPAKLEDSAVYLCASSPAGYGYTFGSGTRLTVV.

The chain uses TRBV7-4 and TRBJ1-5; D might be TRBD1 (6 bases). Trimming shortened V by 4 bases and J by 2 bases, and 15 bases separated the two germline ends. The CDR3 has 16 residues. The germline V gene has CDR1 SGHVT and CDR2 SQSDAQ. The CDR3 is CASSSPRPGGNQPQHF. CDR3 in DNA: TGTGCCAGCAGCTCACCACGGCCAGGGGGCAATCAGCCCCAGCATTTT. Full variable domain (missing parts from reference TRBV7-4 and TRBJ1-5): GAGVSQSPRYKVAKRGRDVALRCDSISGHVTLYWYRQTLGQGSEVLTYSQSDAQRDKSGRPSGRFSAERPERSVSTLKIQRTEQGDSAVYLCASSSPRPGGNQPQHFGDGTRLSIL.

This clonotype was recorded once. This rearrangement joins TRBV7-2 to TRBJ1-5; tentative D call: TRBD1 (5 bases). Trimming cost V 1 base and J 5 bases, with 12 bases left between them. The CDR3 extends over 15 amino acids. The germline CDR1 and CDR2 sequences are SGHTA and FQGNSA. CDR3 DNA: TGTGCCAGCAGCTTAGGGCAGGGCCTTGATCAGCCCCAGCATTTT. Translating gives CASSLGQGLDQPQHF.

As concerns this clonotype: This clone may be a read error of a much larger clone one base away. The gene calls are TRBV10-3 and TRBJ2-5; no definite D call. This CDR3 has 14 amino acids. Trimming shortened V by 0 bases and J by 2 bases, and 7 bases separated the two germline ends. The germline gives CDR1 ENHRY, CDR2 SYGVKD. Here the CDR3 DNA reads TGTGCCATCAGTGAGTCTGGCCCTCAAGAGACCCAGTACTTC. It is translated as CAISESGPQETQYF.

The rearrangement links TRBV7-2 to TRBJ2-3; D gene unclear. This CDR3 spans 14 amino acids. V was clipped by 3 bases and J by 4 bases, with 11 bases between them. CDR1 and CDR2 from the germline V gene are SGHTA and FQGNSA. The CDR3 loop is CASSFRTKSDTQYF. The CDR3 nucleotides are TGTGCCAGCAGCTTCAGAACCAAATCAGATACGCAGTATTTT.

This chain connects TRBV7-8 to TRBJ2-7; possibly TRBD2 for D (5 bases). The CDR3 sequence is 15 residues long. Germline CDR1 is SGHVS and CDR2 is FQNEAQ. Trimming stripped 5 bases from V and 7 bases from J, with 21 bases between. The CDR3 loop reads CASSPRVTGMREQYF. For the CDR3, the DNA is TGTGCCAGCAGCCCAAGAGTTACCGGGATGCGGGAGCAGTACTTC.

As regards this clonotype: The final CDR3 position lacks the conserved phenylalanine or tryptophan, pointing to a likely read error. It is unclear where the CDR3 begins or ends on the DNA, so no DNA is shown, and the CDR3 is as TCRdb lists it. This sequence joins TRBV3-1 and TRBJ2-5. Germline values: CDR1 LGHDT, CDR2 YNNKEL (reference sequence). The CDR3 spans 8 amino acids, including both terminal residues. The CDR3 spells CASSQDPV.

This clonotype has a count of ten or more. This chain connects TRBV20-1 to TRBJ1-6, with D hard to call. Per the germline V gene, CDR1 is DFQATT and CDR2 is SNEGSKA (reference sequence). The CDR3 covers 13 residues. V dropped 4 bases and J dropped 8 bases, with 12 bases sitting between them. CDR3 amino acids: CSATQTGDSPLHF. The CDR3 nucleotides read TGCAGTGCTACCCAGACCGGGGATTCACCCCTCCACTTT.

The V call is TRBV7-4, the J call TRBJ2-1; unclear D gene. The CDR3 spans 12 residues. The V end was cut by 5 bases, the J end by 8 bases, with 10 bases between. The germline CDR1 and CDR2 sequences are SGHVT and SQSDAQ. The CDR3 spells CASSAPLDEQFF. The CDR3 DNA reads as TGTGCCAGCAGCGCTCCTCTAGATGAGCAGTTCTTC.

This clonotype was observed at least ten times. V is TRBV10-3 and J is TRBJ1-4; D possibly corresponds to TRBD1 (5 bases). Trimming cost V 0 bases and J 6 bases, with 11 bases left between them. The CDR3 has 15 amino acids. From germline, CDR1 is ENHRY and CDR2 SYGVKD. The CDR3 DNA reads as TGTGCCATCAGTGAGTCGTCCAGGGAACATGAAAAACTGTTTTTT. The encoded protein is CAISESSREHEKLFF.